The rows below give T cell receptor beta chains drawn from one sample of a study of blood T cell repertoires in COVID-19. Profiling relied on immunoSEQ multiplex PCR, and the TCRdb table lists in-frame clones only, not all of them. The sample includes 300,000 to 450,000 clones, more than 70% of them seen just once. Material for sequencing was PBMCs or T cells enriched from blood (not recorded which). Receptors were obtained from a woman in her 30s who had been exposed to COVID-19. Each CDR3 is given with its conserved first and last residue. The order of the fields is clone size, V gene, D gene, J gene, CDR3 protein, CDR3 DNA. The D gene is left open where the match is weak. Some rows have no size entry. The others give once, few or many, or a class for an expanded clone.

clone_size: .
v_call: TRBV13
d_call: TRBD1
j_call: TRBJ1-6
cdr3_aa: CASSPRATGANSPLHF
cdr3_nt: TGTGCCAGCAGCCCACGGGCGACAGGGGCTAATTCACCCCTCCACTTT

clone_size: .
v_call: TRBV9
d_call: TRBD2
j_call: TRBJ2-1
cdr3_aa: CASSVALAGGGYNEQFF
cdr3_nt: TGTGCCAGCAGCGTAGCGCTAGCGGGCGGGGGTTACAATGAGCAGTTCTTC

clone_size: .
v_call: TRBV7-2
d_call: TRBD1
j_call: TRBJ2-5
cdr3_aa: CASSFGQGETQYF
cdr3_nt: TGTGCCAGCAGCTTTGGACAGGGGGAGACCCAGTACTTC

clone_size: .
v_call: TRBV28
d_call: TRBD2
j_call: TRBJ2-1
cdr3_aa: CASSPWTSGNNEQFF
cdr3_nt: TGTGCCAGCAGTCCCTGGACTAGCGGGAACAATGAGCAGTTCTTC

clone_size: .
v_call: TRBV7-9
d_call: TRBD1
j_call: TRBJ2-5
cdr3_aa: CASSPRQGAHQETQYF
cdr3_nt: TGTGCCAGCAGCCCGAGACAGGGGGCACACCAAGAGACCCAGTACTTC

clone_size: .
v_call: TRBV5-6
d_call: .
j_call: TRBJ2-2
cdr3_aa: CASSLPGGGNTGELFF
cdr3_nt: TGTGCCAGCAGCTTACCTGGGGGAGGGAACACCGGGGAGCTGTTTTTT

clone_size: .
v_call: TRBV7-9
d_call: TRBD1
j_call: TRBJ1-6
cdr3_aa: CASSPLDRGYNSPLHF
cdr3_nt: TGTGCCAGCAGCCCACTCGACAGGGGTTATAATTCACCCCTCCACTTT

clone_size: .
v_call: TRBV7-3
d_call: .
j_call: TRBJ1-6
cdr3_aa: CASSLGAGENSPLHF
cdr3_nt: TGTGCCAGCAGCTTAGGAGCAGGGGAGAATTCACCCCTCCACTTT

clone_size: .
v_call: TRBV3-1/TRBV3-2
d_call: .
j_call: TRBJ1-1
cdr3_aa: CASSQLGGAGTEAFF
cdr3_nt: TGTGCCAGCAGCCAACTGGGGGGGGCCGGTACTGAAGCTTTCTTT

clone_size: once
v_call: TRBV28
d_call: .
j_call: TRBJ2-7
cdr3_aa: CASRRNYEQYF
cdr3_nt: TGTGCCAGCAGGAGGAACTACGAGCAGTACTTC